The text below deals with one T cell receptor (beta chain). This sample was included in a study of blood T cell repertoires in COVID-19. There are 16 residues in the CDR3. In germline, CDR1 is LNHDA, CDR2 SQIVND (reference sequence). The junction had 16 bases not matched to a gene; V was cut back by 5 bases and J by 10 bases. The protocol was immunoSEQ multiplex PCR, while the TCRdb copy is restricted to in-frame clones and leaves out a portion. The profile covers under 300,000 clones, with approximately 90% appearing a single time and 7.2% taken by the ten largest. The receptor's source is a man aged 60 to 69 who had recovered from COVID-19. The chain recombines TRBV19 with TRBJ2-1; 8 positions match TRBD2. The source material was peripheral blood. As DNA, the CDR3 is TGTGCCAGTAGTTTTAGCTCAGCGGGGGCGCCCGTCGAGCAGTTCTTC. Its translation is CASSFSSAGAPVEQFF. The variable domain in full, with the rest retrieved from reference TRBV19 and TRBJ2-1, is DGGITQSPKYLFRKEGQNVTLSCEQNLNHDAMYWYRQDPGQGLRLIYYSQIVNDFQKGDIAEGYSVSREKKESFPLTVTSAQKNPTAFYLCASSFSSAGAPVEQFFGPGTRLTVL.